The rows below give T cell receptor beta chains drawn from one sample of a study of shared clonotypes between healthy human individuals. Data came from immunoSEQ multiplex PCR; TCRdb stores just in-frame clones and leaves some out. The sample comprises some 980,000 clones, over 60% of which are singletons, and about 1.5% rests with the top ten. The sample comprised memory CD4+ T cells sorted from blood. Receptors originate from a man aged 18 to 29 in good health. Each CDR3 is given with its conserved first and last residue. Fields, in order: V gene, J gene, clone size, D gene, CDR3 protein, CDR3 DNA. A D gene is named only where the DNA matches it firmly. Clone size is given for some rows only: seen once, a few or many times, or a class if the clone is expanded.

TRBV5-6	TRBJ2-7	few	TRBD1	CASSPGTASYEQYF	TGTGCCAGCAGCCCCGGGACAGCCTCCTACGAGCAGTACTTC
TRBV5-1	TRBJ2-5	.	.	CASSGGAPQETQYF	TGCGCCAGCAGCGGGGGGGCCCCCCAGGAGACCCAGTACTTC
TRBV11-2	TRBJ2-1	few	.	CASSLTVTGILYNEQFF	TGTGCCAGCAGCTTAACAGTGACGGGGATCCTCTACAATGAGCAGTTCTTC
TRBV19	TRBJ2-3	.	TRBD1	CASTGGKDTQYF	TGTGCCAGTACAGGGGGCAAAGATACGCAGTATTTT
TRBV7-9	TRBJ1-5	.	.	CASSRSNQPQHF	TGTGCCAGCAGCCGAAGTAATCAGCCCCAGCATTTT
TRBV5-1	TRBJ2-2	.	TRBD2	CASGRLAGTGELFF	TGCGCCAGCGGCAGACTAGCGGGCACCGGGGAGCTGTTTTTT
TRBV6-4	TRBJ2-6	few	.	CASRLRTAGANVLTF	TGTGCCAGCAGACTTAGGACAGCGGGGGCCAACGTCCTGACTTTC
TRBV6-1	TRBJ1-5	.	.	CASSEAWPQDSNQPQHF	TGTGCCAGCAGTGAAGCCTGGCCCCAGGATAGCAATCAGCCCCAGCATTTT
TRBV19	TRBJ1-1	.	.	CASSIDQGFTEAFF	TGTGCCAGTAGTATAGATCAGGGTTTCACTGAAGCTTTCTTT
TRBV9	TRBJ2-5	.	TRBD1	CASSAGTAQETQYF	TGTGCCAGCAGCGCGGGGACAGCTCAAGAGACCCAGTACTTC
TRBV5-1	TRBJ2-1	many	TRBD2	CASSFDSGRATSEQFF	TGCGCCAGCAGCTTCGATAGCGGGAGGGCCACGAGTGAGCAGTTCTTC
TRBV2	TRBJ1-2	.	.	CASSLGGYYGYTF	TGTGCCAGCAGTTTGGGGGGTTACTATGGCTACACCTTC
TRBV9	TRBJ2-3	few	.	CASSVVGKRTDTQYF	TGTGCCAGCAGCGTAGTTGGGAAGAGGACAGATACGCAGTATTTT
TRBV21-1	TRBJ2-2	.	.	CASLRGELFF	TGTGCCAGCCTGCGAGGGGAGCTGTTTTTT
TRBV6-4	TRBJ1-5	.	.	CASPRGAGDQPQHF	TGTGCCAGTCCTAGGGGGGCTGGTGATCAGCCCCAGCATTTT
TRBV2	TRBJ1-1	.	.	CASSVGPGNTEAFF	TGTGCCAGCAGTGTAGGACCCGGGAACACTGAAGCTTTCTTT
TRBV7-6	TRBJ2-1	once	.	CASSLGSSYNEQFF	TGTGCCAGCAGCTTAGGGAGCTCCTACAATGAGCAGTTCTTC
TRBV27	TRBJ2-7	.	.	CASSWQDSYYEQYF	TGTGCCAGCAGTTGGCAAGACAGCTACTACGAGCAGTACTTC
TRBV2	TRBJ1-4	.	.	CASSDWGTNEKLFF	TGTGCCAGCAGTGATTGGGGAACTAATGAAAAACTGTTTTTT
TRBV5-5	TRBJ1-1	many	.	CASSFGGNTEAFF	TGTGCCAGCAGCTTCGGGGGTAACACTGAAGCTTTCTTT
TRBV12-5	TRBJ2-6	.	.	CASGPGGSGANVLTF	TGTGCTAGTGGTCCCGGAGGGTCTGGGGCCAACGTCCTGACTTTC
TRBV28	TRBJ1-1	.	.	CASTPGDGTEAFF	TGTGCCAGCACCCCAGGGGACGGAACTGAAGCTTTCTTT
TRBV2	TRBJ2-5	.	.	CASRDVFIKTQYF	TGTGCCAGCAGAGATGTGTTTATAAAGACCCAGTACTTC
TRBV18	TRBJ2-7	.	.	CASSPRQIYEQYF	TGTGCCAGCTCACCAAGGCAGATCTACGAGCAGTACTTC
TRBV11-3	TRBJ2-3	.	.	CASSLSEPTDTQYF	TGTGCCAGCAGCTTGAGTGAACCCACAGATACGCAGTATTTT
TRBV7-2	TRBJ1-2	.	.	CASSLEYRAASGYTF	TGTGCCAGCAGCTTAGAGTACAGGGCCGCGAGCGGCTACACCTTC
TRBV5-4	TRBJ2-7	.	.	CASSGGDTFSYEQYF	TGTGCCAGCAGCGGGGGGGACACCTTCTCCTACGAGCAGTACTTC
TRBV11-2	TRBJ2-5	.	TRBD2	CASSLDRGGGTQYF	TGTGCCAGCAGCTTAGATCGGGGGGGAGGGACCCAGTACTTC
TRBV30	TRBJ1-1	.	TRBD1	CAGGEYREAFF	TGTGCAGGGGGCGAGTACCGTGAAGCTTTCTTT
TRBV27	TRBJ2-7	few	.	CASSRDGLSYEQYF	TGTGCCAGTTCCCGGGACGGACTCTCCTACGAGCAGTACTTC
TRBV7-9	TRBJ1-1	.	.	CVSSSPVFATSNTEAFF	TGTGTCAGCAGCTCTCCTGTATTTGCGACATCTAACACTGAAGCTTTCTTT
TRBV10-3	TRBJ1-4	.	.	CAISEGATSGEKLFF	TGTGCCATCAGTGAGGGAGCCACCTCGGGGGAAAAACTGTTTTTT
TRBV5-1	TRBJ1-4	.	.	CASSSDMGVNEKLFF	TGCGCCAGCAGCTCCGACATGGGGGTTAATGAAAAACTGTTTTTT
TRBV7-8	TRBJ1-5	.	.	CASSPDGLRGQPQHF	TGTGCCAGCAGCCCGGACGGACTTCGGGGACAGCCCCAGCATTTT
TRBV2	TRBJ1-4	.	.	CASSIQSVVEKLFF	TGTGCCAGCAGTATACAGTCCGTGGTTGAAAAACTGTTTTTT
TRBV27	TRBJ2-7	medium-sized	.	CASSWGDEQYF	TGTGCCAGCAGTTGGGGCGACGAGCAGTACTTC
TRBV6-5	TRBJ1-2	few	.	CASSYRDNYGYTF	TGTGCCAGCAGTTACCGGGACAACTATGGCTACACCTTC
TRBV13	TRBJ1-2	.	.	CASSRPGGVGGYTF	TGTGCCAGCAGCCGTCCGGGAGGGGTTGGCGGCTACACCTTC
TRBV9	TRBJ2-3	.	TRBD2	CASSSRTSGFTDTQYF	TGTGCCAGCAGCTCCCGGACTAGCGGGTTCACAGATACGCAGTATTTT
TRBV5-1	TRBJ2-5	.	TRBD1	CASSWQALGQLQETQYF	TGCGCCAGCAGCTGGCAGGCCTTGGGACAGTTACAAGAGACCCAGTACTTC
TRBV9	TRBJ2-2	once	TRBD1	CASSKRGQGANTGELFF	TGTGCCAGCAGCAAAAGGGGACAGGGGGCTAACACCGGGGAGCTGTTTTTT
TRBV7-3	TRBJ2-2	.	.	CASRDSGELFF	TGTGCCAGCAGAGATTCCGGGGAGCTGTTTTTT
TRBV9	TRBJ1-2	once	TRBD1	CASSSEQGAAGYTF	TGTGCCAGCAGCTCGGAACAGGGGGCGGCGGGCTACACCTTC
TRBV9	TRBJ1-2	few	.	CASSVSPQEYGYTF	TGTGCCAGCAGCGTTTCACCCCAGGAGTACGGCTACACCTTC
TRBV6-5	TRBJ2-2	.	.	CASTRKTGELFF	TGTGCCAGCACCCGGAAGACCGGGGAGCTGTTTTTT
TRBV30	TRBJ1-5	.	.	CAWSDPGTYSNQPQHF	TGTGCCTGGAGTGATCCAGGGACTTATAGCAATCAGCCCCAGCATTTT
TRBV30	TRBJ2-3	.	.	CAWTLGVVSSPDTQYF	TGTGCCTGGACCCTGGGAGTGGTTTCTTCCCCAGATACGCAGTATTTT
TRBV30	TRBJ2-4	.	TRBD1	CAWRGTGIEIQYF	TGTGCCTGGAGGGGGACAGGCATTGAAATTCAGTACTTC
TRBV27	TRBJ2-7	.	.	CASSLAGVPYEQYF	TGTGCCAGCAGTTTAGCAGGCGTCCCCTACGAGCAGTACTTC
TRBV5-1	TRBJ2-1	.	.	CASSSNYLEQFF	TGCGCCAGCAGCTCGAACTACCTTGAGCAGTTCTTC
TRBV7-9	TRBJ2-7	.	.	CASSLQGGRPGGYEQYF	TGTGCCAGCAGCTTACAAGGGGGGCGTCCAGGCGGATACGAGCAGTACTTC
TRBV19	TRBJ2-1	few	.	CASSSGEIGMAGSLFF	TGTGCCAGTAGTAGTGGAGAAATCGGGATGGCGGGAAGTCTGTTCTTC
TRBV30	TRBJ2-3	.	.	CAWTGADTQYF	TGTGCCTGGACAGGAGCAGATACGCAGTATTTT
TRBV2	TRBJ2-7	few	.	CASSDEVHEQYF	TGTGCCAGCAGTGACGAGGTACACGAGCAGTACTTC
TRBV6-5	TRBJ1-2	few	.	CASRLDGAEYGYTF	TGTGCCAGCAGACTGGACGGGGCCGAATATGGCTACACCTTC
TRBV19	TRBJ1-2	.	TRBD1	CASSITRSSGQAYYGYTF	TGTGCCAGTAGTATTACCCGATCCTCGGGACAGGCCTATTATGGCTACACCTTC
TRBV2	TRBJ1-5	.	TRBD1	CASRTQGVRNQPQHF	TGTGCCAGCAGGACTCAGGGGGTAAGGAATCAGCCCCAGCATTTT
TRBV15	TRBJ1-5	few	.	CATSTGGTGGAPQHF	TGTGCCACCAGCACTGGGGGGACGGGTGGTGCGCCCCAGCATTTT
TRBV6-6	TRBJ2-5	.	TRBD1	CASSYGQGARETQYF	TGTGCCAGCAGCTACGGACAGGGGGCACGAGAGACCCAGTACTTC
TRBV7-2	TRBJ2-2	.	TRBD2	CASSPSGANTGELFF	TGTGCCAGCAGCCCGAGCGGGGCGAACACCGGGGAGCTGTTTTTT